Listed below are T cell receptor beta chains from one sample, sequenced in a study of vaccination and CD4 T cells after COVID-19. TCRdb re-called the PCR reads through MiXCR, storing one row per CDR3 protein. The sample lists 10,000 to 15,000 distinct CDR3 sequences, less than 55% seen once, with around 18% in the top ten. For these TCRs, the target antigens are not known. The specimen was cultured CD4+ T cells from blood. The origin of the receptors is a human donor with COVID-19. Both conserved end residues are part of each CDR3. The D gene is left open where the match is weak. Size is stated for part of the rows, as once, few or many counts, or as a class when the clone is expanded.

D: TRBD2
V: TRBV9
J: TRBJ2-2
size: .
CDR3: CASSVAVAGGPGELFF
DNA: TGTGCCAGCAGCGTAGCGGTAGCGGGGGGGCCCGGGGAGCTGTTTTTT

D: .
V: TRBV2
J: TRBJ1-1
size: .
CDR3: CASSRGQGLTEAFF
DNA: TGTGCCAGCAGCAGAGGGCAGGGGCTCACTGAAGCTTTCTTT

D: .
V: TRBV25-1
J: TRBJ2-3
size: once
CDR3: CASSREGRTDTQYF
DNA: TGTGCCAGCAGTAGAGAGGGTCGCACAGATACGCAGTATTTT

D: .
V: TRBV19
J: TRBJ1-2
size: once
CDR3: CASGILLDRSYGYTF
DNA: TGTGCCAGTGGTATCTTACTCGACAGGAGCTATGGCTACACCTTC

D: .
V: TRBV7-8
J: TRBJ2-3
size: .
CDR3: CASSLVGQTMAGTDTQYF
DNA: TGTGCCAGCAGCTTAGTCGGTCAGACGATGGCCGGCACAGATACGCAGTATTTT

D: TRBD2
V: TRBV6-1
J: TRBJ2-1
size: few
CDR3: CASSLLAGVNEQFF
DNA: TGTGCCAGCAGTCTACTAGCGGGGGTCAATGAGCAGTTCTTC

D: TRBD2
V: TRBV12-3/TRBV12-4
J: TRBJ2-5
size: .
CDR3: CASSLRGSGGASEIQYF
DNA: TGTGCCAGCAGTTTAAGAGGAAGCGGGGGGGCGTCAGAGATCCAGTACTTC

D: .
V: TRBV11-2
J: TRBJ2-7
size: .
CDR3: CASSSHLAHEQYF
DNA: TGTGCCAGCAGCTCCCACCTAGCCCACGAGCAGTACTTC

D: .
V: TRBV7-2
J: TRBJ1-6
size: .
CDR3: CASSLKQGPNSPLHF
DNA: TGTGCCAGCAGCTTAAAGCAGGGCCCAAATTCACCCCTCCACTTT

D: .
V: TRBV11-2
J: TRBJ2-7
size: .
CDR3: CASSLGGSRGWEQYF
DNA: TGTGCCAGCAGCTTAGGGGGGTCAAGGGGCTGGGAGCAGTACTTC

D: TRBD2
V: TRBV6-2/TRBV6-3
J: TRBJ2-5
size: .
CDR3: CASGDLGGAEQETQYF
DNA: TGTGCCAGCGGAGACCTCGGGGGGGCCGAACAAGAGACCCAGTACTTC

D: .
V: TRBV7-9
J: TRBJ1-1
size: few
CDR3: CASSLTTDTEAFF
DNA: TGTGCCAGCAGCCTAACGACAGACACTGAAGCTTTCTTT

D: TRBD2
V: TRBV2
J: TRBJ2-3
size: .
CDR3: CTSTGRDYTDTQYF
DNA: TGTACTTCGACCGGCCGGGACTACACAGATACGCAGTATTTT

D: TRBD1
V: TRBV6-2/TRBV6-3
J: TRBJ1-2
size: .
CDR3: CASSNPGQTSRDYTF
DNA: TGTGCCAGCAGTAACCCGGGACAGACGTCCCGCGACTACACCTTC

D: TRBD1
V: TRBV19
J: TRBJ1-2
size: .
CDR3: CASSTDRGQNYGYTF
DNA: TGTGCCAGTAGTACCGACAGGGGGCAGAACTATGGCTACACCTTC

D: .
V: TRBV5-1
J: TRBJ2-3
size: .
CDR3: CASSLELQGPDTQYF
DNA: TGCGCCAGCAGCTTGGAACTACAGGGCCCAGATACGCAGTATTTT

D: TRBD1
V: TRBV27
J: TRBJ1-2
size: .
CDR3: CASTSTGQGSYTF
DNA: TGTGCCAGCACCTCGACAGGGCAAGGAAGCTACACCTTC

D: TRBD1
V: TRBV20-1
J: TRBJ1-1
size: medium-sized
CDR3: CSARYRGMNTEAFF
DNA: TGCAGTGCTAGATACAGGGGGATGAACACTGAAGCTTTCTTT

D: .
V: TRBV10-1
J: TRBJ2-7
size: .
CDR3: CASSPDRYDEQYF
DNA: TGCGCCAGCAGCCCCGACAGGTACGACGAGCAGTACTTC

D: TRBD1
V: TRBV30
J: TRBJ2-5
size: few
CDR3: CAWSVGGRQETQYF
DNA: TGTGCCTGGAGTGTAGGGGGCCGTCAAGAGACCCAGTACTTC

D: .
V: TRBV18
J: TRBJ2-7
size: .
CDR3: CASSGSQTYEQYF
DNA: TGTGCCAGTTCAGGTTCTCAAACTTACGAGCAGTACTTC

D: .
V: TRBV21-1
J: TRBJ2-5
size: few
CDR3: CASSHRGTQYF
DNA: TGTGCCAGCAGCCACCGCGGGACCCAGTACTTC

D: .
V: TRBV6-1
J: TRBJ1-2
size: .
CDR3: CASLLERINYGYTF
DNA: TGTGCCAGCCTCCTTGAGCGGATCAACTATGGCTACACCTTC

D: TRBD1
V: TRBV7-2
J: TRBJ1-2
size: few
CDR3: CASSQGAIRSNYGYTF
DNA: TGTGCCAGCAGCCAGGGGGCTATCAGATCTAACTATGGCTACACCTTC

D: TRBD1
V: TRBV20-1
J: TRBJ1-6
size: few
CDR3: CSARETGAYNSPLHF
DNA: TGCAGTGCTAGAGAGACAGGGGCGTATAATTCACCCCTCCACTTT

D: .
V: TRBV12-3/TRBV12-4
J: TRBJ2-2
size: .
CDR3: CASSLRQANTGELFF
DNA: TGTGCCAGCAGTTTAAGGCAGGCGAACACCGGGGAGCTGTTTTTT

D: .
V: TRBV4-3
J: TRBJ2-2
size: .
CDR3: CASSQVGNTGELFF
DNA: TGCGCCAGCAGCCAAGTGGGAAACACCGGGGAGCTGTTTTTT

D: .
V: TRBV19
J: TRBJ1-2
size: few
CDR3: CASSRGYGYTF
DNA: TGTGCCAGTAGTAGGGGCTATGGCTACACCTTC

D: .
V: TRBV21-1
J: TRBJ2-6
size: few
CDR3: CASSKYERGAPTPGANVLTF
DNA: TGTGCCAGCAGCAAATACGAGCGGGGGGCCCCTACTCCTGGGGCCAACGTCCTGACTTTC

D: .
V: TRBV24-1
J: TRBJ1-1
size: large
CDR3: CATRTDTEAFF
DNA: TGTGCCACCAGAACAGACACTGAAGCTTTCTTT

D: TRBD1
V: TRBV11-2
J: TRBJ1-5
size: medium-sized
CDR3: CASSFDRAGQPQHF
DNA: TGTGCCAGCAGCTTCGACAGGGCTGGTCAGCCCCAGCATTTT

D: TRBD1
V: TRBV2
J: TRBJ2-7
size: .
CDR3: CATNEMWGQGYF
DNA: TGTGCCACCAACGAGATGTGGGGACAGGGTTACTTC

D: TRBD1
V: TRBV4-2
J: TRBJ1-5
size: .
CDR3: CASSQEKTGVAQPQHF
DNA: TGTGCCAGCAGCCAAGAAAAGACAGGGGTGGCTCAGCCCCAGCATTTT

D: .
V: TRBV6-5
J: TRBJ2-5
size: once
CDR3: CASSYRFEETQYF
DNA: TGTGCCAGCAGTTACAGGTTCGAAGAGACCCAGTACTTC

D: .
V: TRBV6-4
J: TRBJ2-2
size: .
CDR3: CASRRDFGAGELFF
DNA: TGTGCCAGCAGAAGGGACTTCGGAGCCGGGGAGCTGTTTTTT

D: .
V: TRBV6-1
J: TRBJ2-7
size: few
CDR3: CASSGELGASYEQYF
DNA: TGTGCCAGCAGTGGTGAGTTGGGGGCATCCTACGAGCAGTACTTC

D: .
V: TRBV2
J: TRBJ1-3
size: few
CDR3: CASKENTIYF
DNA: TGTGCCAGCAAGGAGAACACCATATATTTT

D: TRBD1
V: TRBV20-1
J: TRBJ1-6
size: .
CDR3: CSARGVTGVNSPLHF
DNA: TGCAGTGCTAGAGGTGTGACAGGGGTGAATTCACCCCTCCACTTT

D: .
V: TRBV6-2/TRBV6-3
J: TRBJ2-7
size: .
CDR3: CASSYVGNEQYF
DNA: TGTGCCAGCAGTTACGTAGGGAACGAGCAGTACTTC

D: .
V: TRBV29-1
J: TRBJ2-2
size: once
CDR3: CSVDGTSPTGELFF
DNA: TGCAGCGTGGATGGGACAAGCCCAACCGGGGAGCTGTTTTTT

D: .
V: TRBV25-1
J: TRBJ2-2
size: few
CDR3: CASSPQMNTGELFF
DNA: TGTGCCAGCAGTCCCCAGATGAACACCGGGGAGCTGTTTTTT

D: TRBD1
V: TRBV7-8
J: TRBJ2-7
size: few
CDR3: CASSSLATGGISYEQYF
DNA: TGTGCCAGCAGCTCCCTGGCGACAGGGGGGATTTCCTACGAGCAGTACTTC

D: .
V: TRBV2
J: TRBJ1-5
size: few
CDR3: CASSVGRGNQPQHF
DNA: TGTGCCAGCAGTGTTGGCAGGGGAAATCAGCCCCAGCATTTT

D: .
V: TRBV28
J: TRBJ2-5
size: .
CDR3: CASSSPGQVGETQYF
DNA: TGTGCCAGCAGTTCACCCGGCCAGGTGGGAGAGACCCAGTACTTC

D: .
V: TRBV2
J: TRBJ2-3
size: .
CDR3: CASTRADGDTQYF
DNA: TGTGCCAGCACCCGCGCCGACGGGGATACGCAGTATTTT

D: TRBD2
V: TRBV6-4
J: TRBJ2-1
size: .
CDR3: CASSVETSGGYNEQFF
DNA: TGTGCCAGCAGTGTAGAGACTAGCGGGGGGTACAATGAGCAGTTCTTC

D: TRBD2
V: TRBV7-2
J: TRBJ2-1
size: few
CDR3: CASSLAPTSGWNEQFF
DNA: TGTGCCAGCAGCTTAGCGCCAACTAGCGGTTGGAATGAGCAGTTCTTC

D: TRBD1
V: TRBV28
J: TRBJ2-7
size: .
CDR3: CASTGPGQRSYEQYF
DNA: TGTGCCAGCACCGGGCCGGGACAGCGCTCCTACGAGCAGTACTTC

D: .
V: TRBV6-5
J: TRBJ1-4
size: .
CDR3: CASSYEGRGEKLFF
DNA: TGTGCCAGCAGTTACGAGGGTAGGGGGGAAAAACTGTTTTTT

D: .
V: TRBV7-2
J: TRBJ2-5
size: .
CDR3: CASSLGLHETQYF
DNA: TGTGCCAGCAGCTTAGGTCTCCACGAGACCCAGTACTTC